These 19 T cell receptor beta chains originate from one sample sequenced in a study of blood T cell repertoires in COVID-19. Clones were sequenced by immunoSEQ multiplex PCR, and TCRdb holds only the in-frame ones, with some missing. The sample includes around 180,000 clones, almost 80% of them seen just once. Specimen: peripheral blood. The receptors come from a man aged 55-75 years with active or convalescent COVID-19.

In DNA, the CDR3 is TGCAGCGTTGAAGTACTAGCGGGCACCTACGAGCAGTACTTC. Its protein is CSVEVLAGTYEQYF. The chain recombines TRBV29-1 with TRBJ2-7; 9 nucleotides align to TRBD2. The CDR3 is made up of 14 amino acids. Germline V CDR1 and CDR2: SQVTM, ANQGSEA. Trimming removed 1 base from V and 2 bases from J; junction bases left unmatched: 3.

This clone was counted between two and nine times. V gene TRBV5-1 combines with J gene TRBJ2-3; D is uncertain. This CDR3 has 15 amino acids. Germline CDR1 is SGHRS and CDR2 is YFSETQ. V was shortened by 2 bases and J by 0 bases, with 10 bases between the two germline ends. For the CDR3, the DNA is TGCGCCAGCAGCTTAGCTGTATCTAGCACAGATACGCAGTATTTT. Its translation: CASSLAVSSTDTQYF.

DNA of the CDR3: TGTGCCAGCAGCCGAGGGAGAGTTGGGGATGGCTACACCTTC. This sequence encodes CASSRGRVGDGYTF. The rearrangement joins TRBV5-4 to TRBJ1-2; no firm D call. The V gene's germline CDR1 is SGHNT and CDR2 YYREEE (reference sequence). This CDR3 is 14 amino acids long. V lost 4 bases to trimming and J lost 6 bases, with 16 bases between them.

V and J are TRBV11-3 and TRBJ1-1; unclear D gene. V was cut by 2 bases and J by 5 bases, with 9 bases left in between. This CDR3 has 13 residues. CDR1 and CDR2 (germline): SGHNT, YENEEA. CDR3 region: CASSLRGFTEAFF. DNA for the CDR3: TGTGCCAGCAGCTTAAGAGGGTTTACTGAAGCTTTCTTT.

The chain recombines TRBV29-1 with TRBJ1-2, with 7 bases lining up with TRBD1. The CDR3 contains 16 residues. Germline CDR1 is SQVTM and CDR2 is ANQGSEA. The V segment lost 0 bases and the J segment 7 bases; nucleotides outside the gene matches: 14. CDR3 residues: CSVEDSPTTGLGGYTF. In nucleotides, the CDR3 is TGCAGCGTTGAAGATTCCCCCACGACAGGGTTGGGTGGCTACACCTTC.

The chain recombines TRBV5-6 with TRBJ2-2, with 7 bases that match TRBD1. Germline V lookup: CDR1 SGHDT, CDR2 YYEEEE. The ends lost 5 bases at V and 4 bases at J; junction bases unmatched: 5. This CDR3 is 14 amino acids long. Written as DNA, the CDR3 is TGTGCCAGCAGACTGACAGGGCTCACCGGGGAGCTGTTTTTT. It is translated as CASRLTGLTGELFF. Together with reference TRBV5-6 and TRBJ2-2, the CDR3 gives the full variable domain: DAGVTQSPTHLIKTRGQQVTLRCSPKSGHDTVSWYQQALGQGPQFIFQYYEEEERQRGNFPDRFSGHQFPNYSSELNVNALLLGDSALYLCASRLTGLTGELFFGEGSRLTVL.

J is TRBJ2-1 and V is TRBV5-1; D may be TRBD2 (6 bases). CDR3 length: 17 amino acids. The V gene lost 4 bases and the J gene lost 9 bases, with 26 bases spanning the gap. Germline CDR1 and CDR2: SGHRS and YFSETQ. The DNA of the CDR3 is TGCGCCAGCAGCACCCGAGGAGGGGAGGTCCCTCTTAGTGAGCAGTTCTTC. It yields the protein CASSTRGGEVPLSEQFF.

The CDR3 reads CASSYTAYSYNEQFF. The CDR3 DNA is TGTGCCAGCAGTTATACTGCCTACTCCTACAATGAGCAGTTCTTC. V gene TRBV27 combines with J gene TRBJ2-1; D unresolved. The V and J ends lost 4 bases and 0 bases respectively, with 10 bases between them. CDR3 length equals 15 residues. Germline-derived CDR1 and CDR2 are MNHEY and SMNVEV (reference sequence).

CDR3 bases: TGTGCCAGCAGTCCCCCCGGGACAGGGCTCACAGATACGCAGTATTTT. This encodes CASSPPGTGLTDTQYF. The chain carries TRBV2 and TRBJ2-3; 9 bases map to TRBD1. The CDR3 spans 16 residues. The junction had 8 bases not matched to a gene; V was cut back by 5 bases and J by 2 bases. Germline assignment: CDR1 SNHLY and CDR2 FYNNEI.

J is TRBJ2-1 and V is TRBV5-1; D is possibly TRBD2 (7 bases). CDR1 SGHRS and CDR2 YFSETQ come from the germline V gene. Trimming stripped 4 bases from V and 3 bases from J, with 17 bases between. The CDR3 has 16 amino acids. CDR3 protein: CASSPTGGGSYNEQFF. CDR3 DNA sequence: TGCGCCAGCAGCCCTACCGGGGGCGGGAGCTACAATGAGCAGTTCTTC.

CDR3 DNA sequence: TGTGCCAGCAGCCCGGGACTACCAAACACAGATACGCAGTATTTT. Translating gives CASSPGLPNTDTQYF. The gene calls are TRBV7-3 and TRBJ2-3, with 7 bases aligning to TRBD2. V shed 5 bases, J shed 2 bases, and the junction held 7 bases outside the gene matches. The CDR3 is 15 amino acids. Germline CDR1 SGHTA, CDR2 FQGTGA.

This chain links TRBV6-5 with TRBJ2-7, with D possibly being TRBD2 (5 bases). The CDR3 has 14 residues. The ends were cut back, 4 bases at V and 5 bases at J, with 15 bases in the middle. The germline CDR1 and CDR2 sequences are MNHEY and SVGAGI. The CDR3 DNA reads TGTGCCAGCAGTTCCCTCTGGCGGGTCCACGAGCAGTACTTC. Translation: CASSSLWRVHEQYF.

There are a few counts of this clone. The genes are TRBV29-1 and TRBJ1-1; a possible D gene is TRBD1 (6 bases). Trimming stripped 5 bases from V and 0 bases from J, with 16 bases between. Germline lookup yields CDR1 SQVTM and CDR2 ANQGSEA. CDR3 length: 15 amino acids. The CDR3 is CSVTPRGQMNTEAFF. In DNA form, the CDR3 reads TGCAGCGTTACCCCAAGGGGACAAATGAACACTGAAGCTTTCTTT.

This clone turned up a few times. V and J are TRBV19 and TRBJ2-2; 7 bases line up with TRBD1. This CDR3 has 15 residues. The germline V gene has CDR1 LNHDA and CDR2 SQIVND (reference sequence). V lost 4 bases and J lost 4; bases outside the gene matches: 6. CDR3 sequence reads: CASSTRTGPTGELFF. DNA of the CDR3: TGTGCCAGTAGTACCCGGACAGGACCCACCGGGGAGCTGTTTTTT. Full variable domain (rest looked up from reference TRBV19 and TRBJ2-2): DGGITQSPKYLFRKEGQNVTLSCEQNLNHDAMYWYRQDPGQGLRLIYYSQIVNDFQKGDIAEGYSVSREKKESFPLTVTSAQKNPTAFYLCASSTRTGPTGELFFGEGSRLTVL.

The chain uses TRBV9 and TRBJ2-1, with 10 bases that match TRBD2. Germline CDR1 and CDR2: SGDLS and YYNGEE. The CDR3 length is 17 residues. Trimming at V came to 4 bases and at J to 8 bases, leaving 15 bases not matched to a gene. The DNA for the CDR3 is TGTGCCAGCAGCTCCGGTTCGGCTAGCGGGAGCTGGGATGAGCAGTTCTTC. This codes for CASSSGSASGSWDEQFF.

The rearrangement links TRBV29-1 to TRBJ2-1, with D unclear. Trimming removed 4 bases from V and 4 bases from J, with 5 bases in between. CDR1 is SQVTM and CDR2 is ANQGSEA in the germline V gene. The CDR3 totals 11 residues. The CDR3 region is CSVVRYNEQFF. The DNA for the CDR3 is TGCAGCGTTGTGCGGTACAATGAGCAGTTCTTC.

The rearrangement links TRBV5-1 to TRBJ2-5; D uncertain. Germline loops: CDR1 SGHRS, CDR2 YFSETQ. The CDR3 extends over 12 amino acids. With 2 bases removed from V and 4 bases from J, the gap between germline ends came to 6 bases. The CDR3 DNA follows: TGCGCCAGCAGCTTTTCCTTAGAGACCCAGTACTTC. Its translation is CASSFSLETQYF.

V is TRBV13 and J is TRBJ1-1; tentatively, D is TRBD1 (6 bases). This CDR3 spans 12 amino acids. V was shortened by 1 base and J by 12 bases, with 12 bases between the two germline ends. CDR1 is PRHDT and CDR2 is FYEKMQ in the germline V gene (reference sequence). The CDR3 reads CASSLEGDETFF. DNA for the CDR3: TGTGCCAGCAGCTTAGAGGGGGACGAAACTTTCTTT.

CDR3 sequence: CASSTGTGVEAFF. Written as DNA, the CDR3 is TGTGCCAGCAGTACCGGGACAGGGGTGGAAGCTTTCTTT. The V and J genes are TRBV12-3 or TRBV12-4 and TRBJ1-1, with 10 bases matching TRBD1. The CDR3 is 13 residues long. J was trimmed by 8 bases and V by 5 bases; bases with no gene match: 5.